The T cell receptor (beta chain) under discussion was sequenced for a study of cytomegalovirus exposure and HLA in healthy donors. Germline lookup yields CDR1 MDHEN and CDR2 SYDVKM. The CDR3 sequence is 16 residues long. The PCR used 60 Vbeta and 13 Jbeta primers. Assay: immunoSEQ multiplex PCR; the TCRdb copy retains only in-frame clones and omits some. The sample carries about 170,000 clones, 70% to 80% recorded once. Study-level findings and limits: Being productive about 87% or about 30% of the time was typical of most TCR beta V segments in an earlier analysis. In a later analysis, compared with equally common non-associated chains, HLA-associated beta chains were more expanded. Across donors, sequencing depth was assumed by presence/absence analyses to be roughly uniform.

Of note for this clone: Antigen unknown. One end of the junction does not line up with germline, which may come from a read error.

The V and J genes are TRBV28 and TRBJ1-1; 10 bases are a match to TRBD1. Material for sequencing was PBMCs. This receptor was taken from a woman in her forties or fifties in good health and CMV-seronegative. For the CDR3, the DNA is TGTACCAGCAGTTCAATAGCCGGGACAGGGGCCACTGAAGCTTTCTTT. It specifies CTSSSIAGTGATEAFF. Full variable domain (rest looked up from reference TRBV28 and TRBJ1-1): DVKVTQSSRYLVKRTGEKVFLECVQDMDHENMFWYRQDPGLGLRLIYFSYDVKMKEKGDIPEGYSVSREKKERFSLILESASTNQTSMYLCTSSSIAGTGATEAFFGQGTRLTVV.